Listed below are T cell receptor beta chains from one sample, sequenced in a study of blood T cells in healthy people across ages. A single record per CDR3 protein comes from TCRdb applying MiXCR to the 5' RACE reads. This table has 750,000 to 850,000 distinct CDR3 sequences, roughly 25% appearing once. These data are also associated with another study on T cells of mothers and their children.

Specimen: blood. The receptors derive from a boy aged 5-17 years in good health. The CDR3 runs from the conserved cysteine through the conserved F or W. Each record gives: J gene, V gene, clone size, D gene, CDR3 protein, CDR3 DNA. A D gene is named only where the DNA matches it firmly. Clone size appears in some rows only: once, few, many, or a class for an expanded clone.

>TRBJ1-1|TRBV4-2|-|-
CASSLQGRSEAFF
TGTGCCAGCAGCCTCCAGGGGCGGTCTGAAGCTTTCTTT
>TRBJ1-4|TRBV29-1|-|-
CSVGQDRNEKLFF
TGCAGCGTTGGACAGGACCGAAATGAAAAACTGTTTTTT
>TRBJ2-5|TRBV10-3|-|-
CAISESFGAETQYF
TGTGCCATCAGTGAGTCTTTCGGGGCGGAGACCCAGTACTTC
>TRBJ1-3|TRBV7-2|few|-
CASSYGPPGNTIYF
TGTGCCAGCAGCTACGGCCCCCCTGGAAACACCATATATTTT
>TRBJ2-1|TRBV28|few|TRBD2
CASMTSGRGYNEQFF
TGTGCCAGCATGACTAGCGGGAGGGGTTACAATGAGCAGTTCTTC
>TRBJ2-7|TRBV6-6|-|-
CAARTGGEQYF
TGTGCCGCACGCACCGGGGGCGAGCAGTACTTC
>TRBJ2-3|TRBV15|-|-
CATSRDKGGDTQYF
TGTGCCACCAGCAGAGATAAGGGGGGAGATACGCAGTATTTT
>TRBJ1-4|TRBV28|few|TRBD1
CASSGGGKYEKLFF
TGTGCCAGCAGTGGAGGGGGCAAGTATGAAAAACTGTTTTTT
>TRBJ2-7|TRBV11-2|few|-
CASSSLSGTLAEQYF
TGTGCCAGCAGCTCCCTATCCGGGACACTGGCCGAGCAGTACTTC
>TRBJ2-7|TRBV28|-|TRBD1
CATADRGRKNYEQYF
TGTGCCACCGCTGACAGGGGGCGGAAGAACTACGAGCAGTACTTC
>TRBJ2-1|TRBV4-1|-|TRBD2
CASSQWSGSGNNEQFF
TGCGCCAGCAGCCAGTGGAGCGGGAGTGGAAACAATGAGCAGTTCTTC
>TRBJ2-1|TRBV7-8|-|TRBD2
CASSLAGSGRRNEQFF
TGTGCCAGCAGCTTAGCGGGTAGCGGGAGACGTAATGAGCAGTTCTTC
>TRBJ2-5|TRBV29-1|few|-
CSGNGASGTQYF
TGCAGCGGGAACGGGGCGTCGGGGACCCAGTACTTC
>TRBJ1-4|TRBV4-1|few|-
CASSQEGRANEKLFF
TGCGCCAGCAGCCAAGAGGGGAGAGCTAATGAAAAACTGTTTTTT
>TRBJ2-5|TRBV9|-|-
CASSVDTQETQCF
TGCGCCAGCAGCGTAGACACCCAAGAGACCCAGTGCTTC
>TRBJ2-7|TRBV7-8|-|-
CASSSNPGSYEQYF
TGTGCCAGCAGCTCTAATCCGGGGTCCTACGAGCAGTACTTC
>TRBJ2-3|TRBV5-1|few|-
CASSRRDAPDTQYF
TGCGCCAGCAGCCGGCGGGACGCACCAGATACGCAGTATTTT
>TRBJ2-5|TRBV11-1|once|-
CASSALVDLQETQYF
TGTGCCAGCAGCGCATTAGTCGACCTTCAAGAGACCCAGTACTTC
>TRBJ2-7|TRBV18|-|TRBD1
CASSAPDRGIDEQYF
TGTGCCAGCTCAGCCCCGGACAGGGGAATCGACGAGCAGTACTTC
>TRBJ1-1|TRBV20-1|few|-
CSAKDRVSTEAFF
TGCAGTGCTAAAGACAGAGTGAGCACTGAAGCTTTCTTT
>TRBJ1-2|TRBV1|-|-
CTSSRRDSNYGYTF
TGCACCAGCAGCCGGAGGGATTCTAACTATGGCTACACCTTC
>TRBJ2-4|TRBV3-1|few|-
CASSQVQVGAKNIQYF
TGTGCCAGCAGCCAGGTTCAGGTCGGGGCCAAAAACATTCAGTACTTC
>TRBJ2-6|TRBV29-1|few|TRBD2
CSVVASGSSGANVLTF
TGCAGCGTTGTGGCTAGCGGGTCCTCTGGGGCCAACGTCCTGACTTTC
>TRBJ2-5|TRBV5-6|-|-
CASSRDSKQETQYF
TGTGCTAGCAGCCGTGACAGTAAGCAAGAGACCCAGTACTTC
>TRBJ1-1|TRBV29-1|few|-
CSVDGRGGNTEAFF
TGCAGCGTTGATGGCAGGGGAGGAAACACTGAAGCTTTCTTT
>TRBJ2-1|TRBV4-3|few|TRBD1
CASSQGSTGGNEQFF
TGCGCCAGCAGCCAGGGCTCGACAGGGGGCAATGAGCAGTTCTTC
>TRBJ2-5|TRBV29-1|-|TRBD2
CSAGLAGEETQYF
TGCAGCGCCGGACTAGCGGGAGAAGAGACCCAGTACTTC
>TRBJ2-7|TRBV7-9|few|TRBD1
CASSLNRDSAYEQYF
TGTGCCAGCAGTCTCAACCGGGACAGCGCCTACGAGCAGTACTTC
>TRBJ2-5|TRBV15|-|TRBD1
CATRIPGQLETQYF
TGTGCCACCAGAATCCCGGGACAGTTAGAGACCCAGTACTTC
>TRBJ2-5|TRBV21-1|-|-
CASSPKIPRAETQYF
TGTGCCAGCAGCCCAAAAATACCGCGCGCAGAGACCCAGTACTTC
>TRBJ1-1|TRBV4-3|-|TRBD1
CASSQDRTGLSLVNTEAFF
TGCGCCAGCAGCCAAGATCGGACAGGGTTGAGTTTGGTGAACACTGAAGCTTTCTTT
>TRBJ2-3|TRBV10-3|-|-
CAISGTSGVGTDTQYF
TGTGCCATCAGTGGAACCTCTGGGGTCGGTACAGATACGCAGTATTTT
>TRBJ1-4|TRBV10-2|few|TRBD1
CASSANRGAANEKLFF
TGCGCCAGCAGTGCAAACAGGGGGGCGGCTAATGAAAAACTGTTTTTT
>TRBJ2-7|TRBV4-1|-|-
CASSQAGHYEQYF
TGCGCCAGCAGCCAGGCGGGCCACTACGAGCAGTACTTC
>TRBJ1-6|TRBV27|many|-
CASTSRGEDGPNSPLHF
TGTGCCAGCACTTCCCGCGGAGAGGATGGACCCAATTCACCCCTCCACTTT
>TRBJ1-2|TRBV4-2|-|-
CASSQDTRDGGYTF
TGTGCCAGCAGCCAAGATACCCGGGATGGTGGCTACACCTTC
>TRBJ2-3|TRBV5-1|-|TRBD1
CASSLRFRGLDTQYF
TGCGCCAGCAGCTTGCGGTTTAGGGGGCTGGATACGCAGTATTTT
>TRBJ1-1|TRBV27|-|TRBD1
CASSQLGQGAVAEAFF
TGTGCCAGCAGTCAACTCGGACAGGGGGCAGTGGCTGAAGCTTTCTTT